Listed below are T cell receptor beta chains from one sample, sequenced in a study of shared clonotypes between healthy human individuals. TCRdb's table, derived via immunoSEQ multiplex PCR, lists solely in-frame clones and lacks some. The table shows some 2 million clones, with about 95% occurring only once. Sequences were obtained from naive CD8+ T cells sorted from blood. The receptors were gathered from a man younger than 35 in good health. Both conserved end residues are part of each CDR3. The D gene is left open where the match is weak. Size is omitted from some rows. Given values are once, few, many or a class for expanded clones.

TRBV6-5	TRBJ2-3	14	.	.	TGTGCCAGCAGTTACTCAGGGGGGGCAGATACGCAGTATTTT	CASSYSGGADTQYF
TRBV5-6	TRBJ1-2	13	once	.	TGTGCCAGCAACTTGGGACGGAACTATGGCTACACCTTC	CASNLGRNYGYTF
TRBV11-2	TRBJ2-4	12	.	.	TGTGCCAGCAGCCTATTAGAAAACATTCAGTACTTC	CASSLLENIQYF
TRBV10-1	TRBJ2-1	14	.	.	TGCGCCAGCAGTACTAGTTCTGGGGGCGATGAGCAGTTCTTC	CASSTSSGGDEQFF
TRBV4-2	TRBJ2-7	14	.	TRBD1	TGTGCCAGCAGCCCGGACAGGGGGGACTACGAGCAGTACTTC	CASSPDRGDYEQYF
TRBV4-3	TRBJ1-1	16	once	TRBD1	TGCGCCAGCAGCCAAGCCTGGACAGGGGCAAACACTGAAGCTTTCTTT	CASSQAWTGANTEAFF
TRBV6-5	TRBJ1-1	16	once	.	TGTGCCAGCAGTTACTCGATTCCAGGGTGGGGCACTGAAGCTTTCTTT	CASSYSIPGWGTEAFF
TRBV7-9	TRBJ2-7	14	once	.	TGTGCCAGCAGCTTGGAAGAAACCGTCTACGAGCAGTACTTC	CASSLEETVYEQYF
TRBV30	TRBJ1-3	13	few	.	TGTGCCTGGAGTCTCGAGGGAGGAAACACCATATATTTT	CAWSLEGGNTIYF
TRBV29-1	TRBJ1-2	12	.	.	TGCAGCGTTGACGGGGGCCACTATGGCTACACCTTC	CSVDGGHYGYTF
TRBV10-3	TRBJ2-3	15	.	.	TGTGCCATCAGTGAGTCTGGGGGGCTCACAGATACGCAGTATTTT	CAISESGGLTDTQYF
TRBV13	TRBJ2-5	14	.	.	TGTGCCAGCAGCTTAGGGGAACTTGAAGAGACCCAGTACTTC	CASSLGELEETQYF
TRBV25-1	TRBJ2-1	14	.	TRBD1	TGTGCCAGCAGTGAGACAGGGGGCCACAATGAGCAGTTCTTC	CASSETGGHNEQFF